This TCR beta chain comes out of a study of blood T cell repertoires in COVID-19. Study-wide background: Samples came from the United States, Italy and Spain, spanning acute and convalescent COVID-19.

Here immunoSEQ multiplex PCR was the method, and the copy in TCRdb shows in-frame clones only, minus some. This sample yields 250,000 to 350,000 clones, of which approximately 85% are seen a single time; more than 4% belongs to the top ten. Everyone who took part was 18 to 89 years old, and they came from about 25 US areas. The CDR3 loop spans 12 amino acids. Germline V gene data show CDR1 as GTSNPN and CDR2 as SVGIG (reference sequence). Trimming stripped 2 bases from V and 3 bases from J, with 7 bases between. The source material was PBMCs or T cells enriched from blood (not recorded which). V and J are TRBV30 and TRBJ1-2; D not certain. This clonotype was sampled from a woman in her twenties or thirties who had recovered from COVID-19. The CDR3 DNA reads TGTGCCTGGAGTCCGGTTTACTATGGCTACACCTTC. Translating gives CAWSPVYYGYTF.